The rows below give T cell receptor beta chains drawn from one sample of a study of monozygotic twins with inflammatory bowel disease. TCRdb reprocessed the 5' RACE reads and keeps a single row for each CDR3 protein, giving no DNA. The sample's table shows some 160,000 distinct CDR3 sequences. Input material: blood. Receptors were obtained from a human donor with ulcerative colitis or Crohn's disease, or a healthy co-twin of an affected twin (not recorded which). Each CDR3 is given with its conserved first and last residue. The order of the fields is CDR3 length, J gene, V gene, CDR3 protein.

CDR3 length: 13; J gene: TRBJ2-3; V gene: TRBV6-5; CDR3 protein: CASRPTGTDTQYF
CDR3 length: 16; J gene: TRBJ1-5; V gene: TRBV19; CDR3 protein: CASTPWGQGSNQPQHF
CDR3 length: 14; J gene: TRBJ1-5; V gene: TRBV20-1; CDR3 protein: CSAKDKGNNQPQHF
CDR3 length: 12; J gene: TRBJ1-4; V gene: TRBV7-2; CDR3 protein: CASSPNTEKLFF
CDR3 length: 16; J gene: TRBJ1-3; V gene: TRBV18; CDR3 protein: CASSPTQLISGNTIYF
CDR3 length: 19; J gene: TRBJ1-1; V gene: TRBV5-1; CDR3 protein: CASSSGVYGGYEKTGEAFF
CDR3 length: 14; J gene: TRBJ2-5; V gene: TRBV6-5; CDR3 protein: CASSYRGRGETQYF
CDR3 length: 15; J gene: TRBJ1-1; V gene: TRBV20-1; CDR3 protein: CSADGVDRGRTEAFF
CDR3 length: 15; J gene: TRBJ2-3; V gene: TRBV20-1; CDR3 protein: CSALDWRELTDTQYF
CDR3 length: 14; J gene: TRBJ2-3; V gene: TRBV2; CDR3 protein: CASITTGDGDTQYF
CDR3 length: 13; J gene: TRBJ1-4; V gene: TRBV6-1; CDR3 protein: CASGGGRNEKLFF
CDR3 length: 13; J gene: TRBJ1-4; V gene: TRBV29-1; CDR3 protein: CSVRVELVEKLFF
CDR3 length: 18; J gene: TRBJ2-1; V gene: TRBV6-5; CDR3 protein: CASSYSRSGRALVNEQFF
CDR3 length: 14; J gene: TRBJ2-7; V gene: TRBV12-3/TRBV12-4; CDR3 protein: CASSQLGVAYEQYF
CDR3 length: 15; J gene: TRBJ1-6; V gene: TRBV5-1; CDR3 protein: CASSLAWDKDSPLHF
CDR3 length: 18; J gene: TRBJ2-7; V gene: TRBV28; CDR3 protein: CASSRPKGGGSLSYEQYF
CDR3 length: 15; J gene: TRBJ1-1; V gene: TRBV10-3; CDR3 protein: CAISNPGQGGTEAFF
CDR3 length: 15; J gene: TRBJ1-5; V gene: TRBV20-1; CDR3 protein: CSARPQTDVNQPQHF
CDR3 length: 12; J gene: TRBJ1-6; V gene: TRBV6-1; CDR3 protein: CASSESNSPLHF
CDR3 length: 17; J gene: TRBJ2-5; V gene: TRBV20-1; CDR3 protein: CSARPPTSGGWKETQYF
CDR3 length: 15; J gene: TRBJ1-5; V gene: TRBV3-1; CDR3 protein: CASSPSDRGNQPQHF
CDR3 length: 14; J gene: TRBJ1-1; V gene: TRBV29-1; CDR3 protein: CSVALGTGNTEAFF
CDR3 length: 13; J gene: TRBJ2-7; V gene: TRBV6-5; CDR3 protein: CATRPGAHYEQYF
CDR3 length: 14; J gene: TRBJ1-1; V gene: TRBV5-1; CDR3 protein: CASSLGPKNTEAFF
CDR3 length: 14; J gene: TRBJ2-2; V gene: TRBV18; CDR3 protein: CASSGLANTGELFF
CDR3 length: 11; J gene: TRBJ2-7; V gene: TRBV6-6; CDR3 protein: CASSYRYEQYF
CDR3 length: 15; J gene: TRBJ2-7; V gene: TRBV27; CDR3 protein: CASSPYSGGPYEQYF
CDR3 length: 13; J gene: TRBJ2-7; V gene: TRBV18; CDR3 protein: CASAPGPNTEQYF
CDR3 length: 15; J gene: TRBJ1-6; V gene: TRBV27; CDR3 protein: CASSLRSGYNSPLHF
CDR3 length: 16; J gene: TRBJ2-7; V gene: TRBV20-1; CDR3 protein: CSASGIRGLSSYEQYF
CDR3 length: 14; J gene: TRBJ2-7; V gene: TRBV27; CDR3 protein: CASSMGVASYEQYF
CDR3 length: 13; J gene: TRBJ2-6; V gene: TRBV29-1; CDR3 protein: CSAISAGANVLTF
CDR3 length: 12; J gene: TRBJ1-4; V gene: TRBV5-1; CDR3 protein: CASSDPLGKLFF
CDR3 length: 13; J gene: TRBJ2-5; V gene: TRBV6-6; CDR3 protein: CASTQGVKETQYF
CDR3 length: 16; J gene: TRBJ2-4; V gene: TRBV11-2; CDR3 protein: CASSRFPDRVENIQYF
CDR3 length: 13; J gene: TRBJ1-5; V gene: TRBV7-9; CDR3 protein: CASSLAANQPQHF
CDR3 length: 18; J gene: TRBJ1-1; V gene: TRBV15; CDR3 protein: CATSRRKLSRGPSSGAFF
CDR3 length: 15; J gene: TRBJ2-2; V gene: TRBV20-1; CDR3 protein: CSARDSSGITGELFF
CDR3 length: 15; J gene: TRBJ2-5; V gene: TRBV5-1; CDR3 protein: CASSLLAVREETQYF
CDR3 length: 14; J gene: TRBJ1-6; V gene: TRBV7-9; CDR3 protein: CASSPQGYNSPLHF
CDR3 length: 13; J gene: TRBJ2-1; V gene: TRBV20-1; CDR3 protein: CSPPRTPMGEQFF
CDR3 length: 16; J gene: TRBJ2-4; V gene: TRBV28; CDR3 protein: CASSPGQILAKNIQYF
CDR3 length: 16; J gene: TRBJ1-3; V gene: TRBV12-3/TRBV12-4; CDR3 protein: CASSLVKTFSGNTIYF
CDR3 length: 14; J gene: TRBJ1-2; V gene: TRBV20-1; CDR3 protein: CSARVSGRNDGYTF
CDR3 length: 13; J gene: TRBJ2-5; V gene: TRBV7-2; CDR3 protein: CASSFQGEETQYF
CDR3 length: 12; J gene: TRBJ1-2; V gene: TRBV2; CDR3 protein: CASSDAGYGYTF
CDR3 length: 15; J gene: TRBJ1-2; V gene: TRBV5-6; CDR3 protein: CASSLALVTPVGYTF
CDR3 length: 14; J gene: TRBJ2-7; V gene: TRBV4-1; CDR3 protein: CASSQEGTSYEQYF